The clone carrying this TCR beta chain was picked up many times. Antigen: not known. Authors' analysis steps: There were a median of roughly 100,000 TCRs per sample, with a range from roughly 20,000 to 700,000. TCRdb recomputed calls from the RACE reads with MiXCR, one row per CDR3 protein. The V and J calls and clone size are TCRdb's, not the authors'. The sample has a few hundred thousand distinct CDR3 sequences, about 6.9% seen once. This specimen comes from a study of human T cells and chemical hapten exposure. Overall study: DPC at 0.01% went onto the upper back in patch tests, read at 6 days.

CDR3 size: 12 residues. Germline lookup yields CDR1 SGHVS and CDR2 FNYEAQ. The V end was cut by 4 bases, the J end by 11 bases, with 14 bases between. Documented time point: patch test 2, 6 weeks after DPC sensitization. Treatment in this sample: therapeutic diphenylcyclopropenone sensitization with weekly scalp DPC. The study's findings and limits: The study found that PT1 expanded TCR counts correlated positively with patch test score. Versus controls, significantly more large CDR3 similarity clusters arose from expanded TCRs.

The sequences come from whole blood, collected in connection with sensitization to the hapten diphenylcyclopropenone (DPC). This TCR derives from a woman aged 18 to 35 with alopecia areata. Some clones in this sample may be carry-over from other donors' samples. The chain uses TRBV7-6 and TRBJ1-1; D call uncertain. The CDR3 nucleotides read TGTGCCAGCAGCTCCGACCCGCTTCGGGCTTTCTTT. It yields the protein CASSSDPLRAFF.